A selection of T cell receptor beta chains follows, all from one sample in a study of cytomegalovirus exposure and HLA in healthy donors. Produced via immunoSEQ multiplex PCR; TCRdb's table is partial and in-frame only. In the table there are about 59,000 clones, around 83% of which are singletons. Material for sequencing was PBMCs. These receptors all come from a human donor in good health. The CDR3 runs from the conserved cysteine through the conserved F or W. Each record gives: clone size, CDR3 length, D gene, V gene, J gene, CDR3 DNA, CDR3 protein. D genes are given only for firm matches. Some rows have no size entry. The others give once, few or many, or a class for an expanded clone.

>-|17|-|TRBV7-3|TRBJ2-1
TGTGCCAGCAGCTTATCGGGCGGGTCGAGCTCCTACAATGAGCAGTTCTTC
CASSLSGGSSSYNEQFF
>-|18|-|TRBV9|TRBJ1-3
TGTGCCAGCAGCGCCGGCGAACCCAGGACAGCTACTGGAAACACCATATATTTT
CASSAGEPRTATGNTIYF
>once|13|-|TRBV19|TRBJ2-5
TGTGCCAGTAGTATAAACGCGCAAGAGACCCAGTACTTC
CASSINAQETQYF
>-|17|TRBD1|TRBV11-2|TRBJ1-1
TGTGCCAGCAGCCAAAGGGCTGACAGGGAGGATTGCACTGAAGCTTTCTTT
CASSQRADREDCTEAFF
>-|16|TRBD1|TRBV18|TRBJ1-3
TGTGCCAGCTCACCGGACAGGATCGGTGCTGGAAACACCATATATTTT
CASSPDRIGAGNTIYF
>-|15|-|TRBV7-2|TRBJ2-1
TGTGCCAGCAGCTTAAAAAGCGGGGACAACAATGAGCAGTTCTTC
CASSLKSGDNNEQFF
>few|15|TRBD1|TRBV29-1|TRBJ1-3
TGCAGCGCCATGACAGGGAGTAACTCTGGAAACACCATATATTTT
CSAMTGSNSGNTIYF
>-|17|TRBD1|TRBV7-9|TRBJ1-5
TGTGCCAGCAGTCCGGGACAGGGGGTAGATAGCAATCAGCCCCAGCATTTT
CASSPGQGVDSNQPQHF
>-|16|TRBD1|TRBV5-6|TRBJ1-4
TGTGCCAGCAGCCTGGGACAGCCTGCAACTAATGAAAAACTGTTTTTT
CASSLGQPATNEKLFF
>-|14|TRBD2|TRBV18|TRBJ2-3
TGTGCCAGCTCGCGGGAGACTAGCACAGATACGCAGTATTTT
CASSRETSTDTQYF
>-|13|-|TRBV5-8|TRBJ1-2
TGTGCCAGCAGCTTGGATGTAGGGGGTGGCTACACCTTC
CASSLDVGGGYTF
>-|16|TRBD2|TRBV4-3|TRBJ2-3
TGCGCCAGCAGCCAAGATAAGCGGGGGTTATCAGATACGCAGTATTTT
CASSQDKRGLSDTQYF
>-|12|-|TRBV7-9|TRBJ1-1
TGTTCCAGCAGCCTCGGGATTCATGAAGCTTTCTTT
CSSSLGIHEAFF
>medium-sized|15|-|TRBV4-1|TRBJ2-7
TGCGCCAGCAGCCAAGGATACGGGGGTTCCTACGAGCAGTACTTC
CASSQGYGGSYEQYF
>-|14|TRBD2|TRBV5-4|TRBJ2-7
TGTGCCAGCACCTCCCAGGGAGGGGTAGACGAGCAGTACTTC
CASTSQGGVDEQYF
>-|12|-|TRBV9|TRBJ2-5
TGTGCCAGCAGCGTAGGCGAGGAGACCCAGTACTTC
CASSVGEETQYF
>-|15|-|TRBV2|TRBJ2-5
TGTGCCAGCAGTGAAGGCCCGGGGACTGCGGAGACCCAGTACTTC
CASSEGPGTAETQYF
>-|14|-|TRBV21-1|TRBJ1-3
TGTGCCAGCAGCAAGGCAAGCTCTGGAAACACCATATATTTT
CASSKASSGNTIYF
>-|13|TRBD2|TRBV30|TRBJ2-1
TGTGCCTGGAGAAGCGGGACCCCCAATGAGCAGTTCTTC
CAWRSGTPNEQFF
>-|16|TRBD2|TRBV7-2|TRBJ2-7
TGTGCCAGCAGCTTAGTTTCTAGCGGGCTATCCTACGAGCAGTACTTC
CASSLVSSGLSYEQYF
>-|14|-|TRBV11-2|TRBJ2-7
TGTGCCAGCAGCTTACCCGGACTCCCTTACGAGCAGTACTTC
CASSLPGLPYEQYF
>-|16|-|TRBV28|TRBJ1-2
TGTGCCAGCAGTTTCCCCTCAGGGAACGTGGGCAATGGCTACACCTTC
CASSFPSGNVGNGYTF
>-|11|-|TRBV28|TRBJ1-2
TGTGCCAGCAGTACCGACAGTGGCTACACCTTC
CASSTDSGYTF
>-|15|TRBD1|TRBV6-4|TRBJ2-1
TGTGCCAGCAGTCCCGGAGGGACAGGGGGTAATCGGCAGTTCTTC
CASSPGGTGGNRQFF
>-|13|-|TRBV18|TRBJ1-3
TGTGCCAGCTCATATGGTCCCGCGAACACCATATATTTT
CASSYGPANTIYF
>-|16|TRBD1|TRBV7-9|TRBJ1-3
TGTGCCAGCAGCGGAGGACAGGGCCCCTCTGGAAACACCATATATTTT
CASSGGQGPSGNTIYF
>-|16|TRBD1|TRBV7-2|TRBJ1-5
TGTGCCAGCAGCCACGGGACAGTTAATAGCAATCAGCCCCAGCATTTT
CASSHGTVNSNQPQHF
>once|14|-|TRBV7-2|TRBJ2-5
TGTGCCAGCAGCTTATTAGGCAGGCAAGAGACCCAGTACTTC
CASSLLGRQETQYF
>-|19|-|TRBV4-1|TRBJ1-1
TGCGCCAGCAGCCCAAAAAATATATTGAACTCACGGGTGAACACTGAAGCTTTCTTT
CASSPKNILNSRVNTEAFF
>-|15|TRBD1|TRBV7-2|TRBJ2-1
TGTGCCAGCAGCTTAGCGTGGGACAGGCACAATGAGCAGTTCTTC
CASSLAWDRHNEQFF
>-|15|TRBD1|TRBV29-1|TRBJ1-4
TGCAGCGTTGAATCAGTGGAGGGGGCTGGTGAAAAACTGTTTTTT
CSVESVEGAGEKLFF
>-|17|TRBD1|TRBV5-7|TRBJ1-3
TGTGCCAGCACCCCATTAACCGGGACAGGGGGTGGAAACACCATATATTTT
CASTPLTGTGGGNTIYF
>-|17|TRBD1|TRBV5-1|TRBJ1-6
TGCGCCAGCAGTCCCGGGACAGGGGGCGCCTATAATTCACCCCTCCACTTT
CASSPGTGGAYNSPLHF